Below are 10 T cell receptor beta chains sequenced from a single sample in a study of blood T cells in healthy people across ages. A second PCR, run for about 6 to 11 cycles, used a sample-barcoded 5' primer plus a J-beta primer mix. TCRdb itself ran the 5' RACE reads through MiXCR, one entry per CDR3 protein. This table holds over 500,000 distinct CDR3 sequences, more than 45% found once. The sample consisted of blood. The receptors derive from an elderly woman in good health.

This sequence joins TRBV27 and TRBJ1-2; D unclear. The CDR3 extends over 16 amino acids. V was shortened by 3 bases and J by 8 bases, with 22 bases between the two germline ends. The germline CDR1 and CDR2 sequences are MNHEY and SMNVEV (reference sequence). The CDR3 nucleotides are TGTGCCAGCAGTTTGCCCACACAATTACTAGGGCACGGCTACACCTTC. Translating it yields CASSLPTQLLGHGYTF.

The chain is built from TRBV2 and TRBJ2-3, with D possibly matching TRBD2 (6 bases). Germline V gives CDR1 SNHLY, CDR2 FYNNEI. The CDR3 is 12 residues long. Between the trimmed V and J ends, which lost 4 bases and 11 bases, there was a span of 13 bases. As DNA, the CDR3 is TGTGCCAGCAGTGCGGGGCTAGCGTGGCAGTATTTT. This gives the protein CASSAGLAWQYF.

The chain employs TRBV7-9 and TRBJ2-3; 8 nucleotides match TRBD2. Germline CDR1 is SEHNR and CDR2 is FQNEAQ (reference sequence). The CDR3 length is 17 residues. Losses at the gene ends were 5 bases for V and 1 base for J; bases not matched to a gene: 11. CDR3 sequence (DNA): TGTGCCAGCAGCCCTGGACCAGCGGGGGTGGGCACAGATACGCAGTATTTT. Its protein product is CASSPGPAGVGTDTQYF.

This clonotype was seen repeatedly, ten times or more. The CDR3 nucleotides read TGTGCCAGCAGTCACATTATACCGGGACAGCGAGCCAAAAACATTCAGTACTTC. Translation: CASSHIIPGQRAKNIQYF. The chain uses TRBV6-5 and TRBJ2-4; the match to TRBD1 covers 7 bases. Per the germline V gene, CDR1 is MNHEY and CDR2 is SVGAGI. The CDR3 runs to 18 residues. V lost 5 bases to trimming and J lost 0 bases; unmatched junction nucleotides: 13.

The chain recombines TRBV5-1 with TRBJ1-5; no reliable D call. Trimming left V 7 bases short and J 9 bases short, with 14 bases between. Germline V gene data show CDR1 as SGHRS and CDR2 as YFSETQ. The CDR3 has 12 amino acids. The CDR3 nucleotides are TGCGCCAGCGGACCGCCTTGGTGGCCCCAGCATTTT. Translated: CASGPPWWPQHF. The full variable domain, completed using reference TRBV5-1 and TRBJ1-5, is KAGVTQTPRYLIKTRGQQVTLSCSPISGHRSVSWYQQTPGQGLQFLFEYFSETQRNKGNFPGRFSGRQFSNSRSEMNVSTLELGDSALYLCASGPPWWPQHFGDGTRLSIL.

The gene calls are TRBV27 and TRBJ2-4; TRBD1 is a possible D gene (8 bases). Germline CDR1 and CDR2: MNHEY and SMNVEV (reference sequence). With 0 bases removed from V and 13 bases from J, the gap between germline ends came to 19 bases. CDR3 length equals 15 residues. CDR3 in amino acids: CASSLSSGGSGEQYF. CDR3 nucleotide sequence: TGTGCCAGCAGTTTATCATCAGGGGGCAGCGGGGAGCAGTACTTC.

Concerning this clonotype itself: A single base separates this from a much larger clone, so it may be a read error. The chain couples TRBV3-1 to TRBJ2-5; D is perhaps TRBD2 (6 bases). The CDR3 has 15 residues. The V end was cut by 1 base, the J end by 11 bases, with 20 bases between. Germline CDR1 is LGHDT and CDR2 is YNNKEL (reference sequence). The CDR3 spells CASSQVRGPYNEQYF. The CDR3 bases are TGTGCCAGCAGCCAAGTGCGGGGACCCTACAATGAGCAGTACTTC.

The chain has TRBV7-3 and TRBJ2-1, with D tentatively TRBD2 (6 bases). Germline CDR1 SGHTA, CDR2 FQGTGA. CDR3 length equals 17 residues. This CDR3 is CASSRERGSGYYNEQFF. Here the CDR3 DNA reads TGTGCGAGCTCCCGGGAAAGGGGTAGCGGCTATTACAATGAGCAGTTCTTC.

The V call is TRBV20-1, the J call TRBJ2-3, with a weak D call TRBD2 (5 bases). Between the trimmed V and J ends, which lost 0 bases and 4 bases, there was a span of 14 bases. CDR1 and CDR2 from the germline V gene are DFQATT and SNEGSKA (reference sequence). This CDR3 contains 15 residues. In nucleotides, the CDR3 is TGCAGTGCTAGAGAACGGCGTTGGAGGTCAGATACGCAGTATTTT. Residues: CSARERRWRSDTQYF.

The gene calls are TRBV10-3 and TRBJ2-5, with D tentatively TRBD1 (5 bases). The V end was cut by 6 bases, the J end by 2 bases, with 10 bases between. There are 13 residues in the CDR3. Germline loops: CDR1 ENHRY, CDR2 SYGVKD. The CDR3 loop is CAIRATEQETQYF. DNA for the CDR3: TGTGCCATCAGGGCGACAGAACAAGAGACCCAGTACTTC.